This T cell receptor beta chain is from a study of T cells in localized non-small cell lung cancer. Regarding the study as a whole: A single tumor region was sequenced, leaving heterogeneity possible. Of the top 100 tumor clones, median around 55 were in adjacent lung, approximately 28 among its top 100.

The CDR3 contains 13 residues. V was clipped by 1 base and J by 2 bases, with 6 bases between them. CDR1 is SGHDT and CDR2 is YYEEEE in the germline V gene. Details on this clone: Its target is not known.

Profiled with immunoSEQ multiplex PCR; TCRdb holds only in-frame clones, not every one. The table records roughly 35,000 clones, around 94% of them present only once. Material: peripheral blood, obtained before any cancer treatment. This chain connects TRBV5-6 to TRBJ1-2; D gene uncertain. This receptor was obtained from a female donor at least 60 years old with stage I lung adenocarcinoma. CDR3 loop: CASSLTANYGYTF. The CDR3, as DNA: TGTGCCAGCAGCTTGACAGCAAACTATGGCTACACCTTC.